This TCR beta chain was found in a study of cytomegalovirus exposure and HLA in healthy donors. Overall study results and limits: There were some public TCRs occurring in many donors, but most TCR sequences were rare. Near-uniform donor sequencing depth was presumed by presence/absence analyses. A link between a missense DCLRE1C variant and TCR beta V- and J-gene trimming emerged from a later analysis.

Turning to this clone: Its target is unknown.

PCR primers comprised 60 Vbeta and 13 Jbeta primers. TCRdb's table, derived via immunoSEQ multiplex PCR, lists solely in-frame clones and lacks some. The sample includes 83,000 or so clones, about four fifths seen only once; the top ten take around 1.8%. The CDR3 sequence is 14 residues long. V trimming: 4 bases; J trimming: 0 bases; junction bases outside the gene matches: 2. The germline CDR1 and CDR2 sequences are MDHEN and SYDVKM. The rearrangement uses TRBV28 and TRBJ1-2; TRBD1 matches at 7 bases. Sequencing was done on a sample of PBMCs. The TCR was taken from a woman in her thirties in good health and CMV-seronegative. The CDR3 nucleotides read TGTGCCAGCAGTTCCGGACAGGCTAACTATGGCTACACCTTC. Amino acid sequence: CASSSGQANYGYTF.